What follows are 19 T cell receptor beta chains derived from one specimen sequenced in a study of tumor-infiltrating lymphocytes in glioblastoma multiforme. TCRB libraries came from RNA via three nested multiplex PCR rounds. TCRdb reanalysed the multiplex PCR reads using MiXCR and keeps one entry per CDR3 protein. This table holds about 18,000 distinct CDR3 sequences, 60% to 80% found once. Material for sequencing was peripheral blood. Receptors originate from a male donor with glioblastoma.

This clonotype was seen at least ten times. CDR3 bases: TGTGCCAGCAGTTTAGGACACCGTAATCAGCCCCAGCATTTT. It codes for CASSLGHRNQPQHF. The rearrangement joins TRBV28 to TRBJ1-5, with a weak D call TRBD1 (5 bases). The CDR3 runs 14 residues. The germline V gene has CDR1 MDHEN and CDR2 SYDVKM. V dropped 2 bases and J dropped 4 bases, with 9 bases sitting between them.

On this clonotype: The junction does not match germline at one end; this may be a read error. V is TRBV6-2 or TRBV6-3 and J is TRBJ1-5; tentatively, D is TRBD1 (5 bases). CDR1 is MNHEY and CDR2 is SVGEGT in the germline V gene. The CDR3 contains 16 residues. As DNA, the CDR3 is TGCGCCAGCAGTTACGGGACCGGGTCCTGGGATCAGCCCCAGCAATTT. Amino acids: CASSYGTGSWDQPQQF.

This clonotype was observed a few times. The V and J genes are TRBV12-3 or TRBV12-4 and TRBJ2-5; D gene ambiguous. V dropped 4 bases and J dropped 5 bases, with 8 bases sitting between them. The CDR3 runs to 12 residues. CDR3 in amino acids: CASSSRWETQYF. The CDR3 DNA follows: TGTGCCAGCAGTTCCCGGTGGGAGACCCAGTACTTC.

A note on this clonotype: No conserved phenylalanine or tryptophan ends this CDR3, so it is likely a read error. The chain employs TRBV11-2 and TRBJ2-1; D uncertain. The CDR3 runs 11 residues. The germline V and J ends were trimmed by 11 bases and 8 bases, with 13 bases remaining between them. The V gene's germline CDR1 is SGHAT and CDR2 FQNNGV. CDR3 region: CAVSLFYEQFV. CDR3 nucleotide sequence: TGTGCCGTCAGCTTATTTTATGAGCAGTTCGTC.

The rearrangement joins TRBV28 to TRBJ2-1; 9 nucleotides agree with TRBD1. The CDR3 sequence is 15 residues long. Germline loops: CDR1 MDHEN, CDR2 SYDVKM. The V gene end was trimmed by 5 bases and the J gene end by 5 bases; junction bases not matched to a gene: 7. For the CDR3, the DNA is TGTGCCAGCAGTACACCCGGGACAGGGAACAATGAGCAGTTCTTC. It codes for CASSTPGTGNNEQFF.

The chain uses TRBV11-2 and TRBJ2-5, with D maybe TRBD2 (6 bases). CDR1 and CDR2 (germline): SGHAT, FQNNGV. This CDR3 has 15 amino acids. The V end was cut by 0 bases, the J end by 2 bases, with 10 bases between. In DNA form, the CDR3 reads TGTGCCAGCAGCTTAGATTCGGCGGGACAAGAGACCCAGTACTTC. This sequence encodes CASSLDSAGQETQYF.

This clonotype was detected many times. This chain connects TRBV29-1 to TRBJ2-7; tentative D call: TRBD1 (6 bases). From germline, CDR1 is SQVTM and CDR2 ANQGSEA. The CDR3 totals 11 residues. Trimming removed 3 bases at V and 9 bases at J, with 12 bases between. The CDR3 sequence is CSVEQGPRQYF. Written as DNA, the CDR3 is TGCAGCGTTGAGCAGGGGCCAAGGCAGTACTTC.

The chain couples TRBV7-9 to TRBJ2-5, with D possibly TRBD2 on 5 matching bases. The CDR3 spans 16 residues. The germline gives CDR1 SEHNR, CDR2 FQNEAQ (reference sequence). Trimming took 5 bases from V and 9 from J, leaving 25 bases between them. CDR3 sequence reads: CASSPPFRRQDGAQYF. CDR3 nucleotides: TGTGCCAGCAGCCCCCCATTCAGGCGGCAGGACGGGGCCCAGTACTTC.

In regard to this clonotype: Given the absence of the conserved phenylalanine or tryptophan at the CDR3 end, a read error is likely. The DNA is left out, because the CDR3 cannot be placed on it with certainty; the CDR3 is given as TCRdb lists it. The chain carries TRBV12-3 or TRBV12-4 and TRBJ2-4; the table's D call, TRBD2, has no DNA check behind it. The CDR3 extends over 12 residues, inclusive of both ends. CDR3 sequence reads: CASSRSGVSELS.

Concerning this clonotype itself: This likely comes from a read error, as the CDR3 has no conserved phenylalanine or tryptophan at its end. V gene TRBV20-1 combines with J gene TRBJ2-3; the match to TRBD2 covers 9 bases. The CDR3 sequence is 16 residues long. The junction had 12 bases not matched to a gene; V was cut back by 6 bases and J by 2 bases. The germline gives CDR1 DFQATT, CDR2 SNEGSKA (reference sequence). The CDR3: CSATDPGLANTDTQYS. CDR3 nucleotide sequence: TGCAGTGCCACAGATCCGGGACTAGCTAACACAGATACGCAGTATTCT.

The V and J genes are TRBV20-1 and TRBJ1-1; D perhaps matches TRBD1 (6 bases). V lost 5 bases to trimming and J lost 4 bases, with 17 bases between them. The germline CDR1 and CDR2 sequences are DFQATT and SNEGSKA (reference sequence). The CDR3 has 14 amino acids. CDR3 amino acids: CSAAPQGPGTEAFF. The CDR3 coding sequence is TGCAGTGCTGCCCCCCAGGGGCCTGGCACTGAAGCTTTCTTT.

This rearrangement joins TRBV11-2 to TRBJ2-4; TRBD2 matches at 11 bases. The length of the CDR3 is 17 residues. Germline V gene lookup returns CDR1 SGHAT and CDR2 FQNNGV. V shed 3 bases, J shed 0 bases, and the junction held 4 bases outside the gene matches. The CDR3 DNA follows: TGTGCCAGCAGCTTGGGGACTAGCGGATTAGCCAAAAACATTCAGTACTTC. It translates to CASSLGTSGLAKNIQYF.

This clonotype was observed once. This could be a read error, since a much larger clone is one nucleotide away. CDR3 sequence reads: CAWSIGLAGKETQFF. The CDR3 region has the DNA TGTGCCTGGAGTATAGGACTAGCGGGAAAAGAGACCCAGTTCTTC. The chain employs TRBV30 and TRBJ2-1; 12 nucleotides align to TRBD2. V lost 2 bases, J lost 13 bases, and 12 bases stayed unmatched. Germline V gene sequence: CDR1 GTSNPN, CDR2 SVGIG (reference sequence). This CDR3 is built from 15 residues.

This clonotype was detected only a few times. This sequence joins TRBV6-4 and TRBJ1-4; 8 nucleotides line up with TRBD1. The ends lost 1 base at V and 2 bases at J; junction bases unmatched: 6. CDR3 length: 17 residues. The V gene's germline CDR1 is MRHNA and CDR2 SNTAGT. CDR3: CASSDLTGEGTNEKLFF. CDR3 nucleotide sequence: TGTGCCAGCAGTGACTTGACAGGGGAAGGCACTAATGAAAAACTGTTTTTT.

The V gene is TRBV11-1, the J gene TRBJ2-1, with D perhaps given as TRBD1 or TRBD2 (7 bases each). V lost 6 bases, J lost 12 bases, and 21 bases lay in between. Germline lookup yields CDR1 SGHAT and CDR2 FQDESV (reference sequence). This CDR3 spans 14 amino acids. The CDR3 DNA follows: TGTGCCAGCAGTTCAGGGGGGGGATACAAAGGGCAGTTCTTC. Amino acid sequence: CASSSGGGYKGQFF.

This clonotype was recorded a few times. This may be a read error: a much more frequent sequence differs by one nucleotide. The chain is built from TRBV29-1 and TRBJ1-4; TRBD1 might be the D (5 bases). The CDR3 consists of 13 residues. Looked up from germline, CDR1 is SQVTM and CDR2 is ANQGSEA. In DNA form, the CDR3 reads TGCAGCGCTGAAGGTGAAGGGACTGAAAAACTGTTTTTT. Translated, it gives CSAEGEGTEKLFF.

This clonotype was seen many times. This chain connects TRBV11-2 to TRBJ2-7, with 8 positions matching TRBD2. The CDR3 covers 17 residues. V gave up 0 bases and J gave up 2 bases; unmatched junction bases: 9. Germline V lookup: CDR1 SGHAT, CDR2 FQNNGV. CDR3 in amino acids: CASSLDRGPAGAYEQYF. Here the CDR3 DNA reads TGTGCCAGCAGCTTAGATCGGGGGCCAGCGGGAGCCTACGAGCAGTACTTC.

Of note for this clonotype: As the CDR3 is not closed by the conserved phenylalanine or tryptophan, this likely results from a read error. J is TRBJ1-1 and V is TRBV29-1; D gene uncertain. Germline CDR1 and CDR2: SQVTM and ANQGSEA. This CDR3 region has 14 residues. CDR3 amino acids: CSVGVQSMNTEAFY. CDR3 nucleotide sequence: TGCAGCGTTGGCGTCCAGAGTATGAATACTGAAGCTTTCTAT.

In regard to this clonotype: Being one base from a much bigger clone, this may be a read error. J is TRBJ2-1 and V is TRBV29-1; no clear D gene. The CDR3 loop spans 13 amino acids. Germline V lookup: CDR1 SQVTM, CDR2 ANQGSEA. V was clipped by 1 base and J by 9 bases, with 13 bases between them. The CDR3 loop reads CSVEVRLHGEQFF. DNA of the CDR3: TGCAGCGTTGAAGTACGACTGCATGGTGAGCAGTTCTTC.